This section outlines one TCR beta chain sequence together with its context. The data stem from a study of shared clonotypes between healthy human individuals. Study-wide background: Those who served as donors were a couple of women and a few men between the ages of 18 and 49.

Germline CDR1 SGHAT, CDR2 FQNNGV. CDR3 size: 14 residues. Between the trimmed V and J ends, which lost 5 bases and 1 base, there was a span of 11 bases. Assay execution proceeded at the deep level. On sorted subsets, replicate PCRs used roughly 220 ng DNA, or around 30,000 T cell genomes. The authors' processing: ImmunoSEQ gave junction-only sequences without quality scores, so filtering differed. The repertoire was sequenced with immunoSEQ multiplex PCR; TCRdb's copy has only in-frame clones and lacks some. D and trimming were read from the DNA, whereas the V and J calls and clone size are those reported in that table. The sample lists over a million clones; approximately 98.5% were seen once.

This receptor was obtained from a man aged 25-40 years in good health. The gene calls are TRBV11-2 and TRBJ1-1; D possibly corresponds to TRBD1 (6 bases). Material for sequencing was naive CD4+ T cells sorted from blood. As for subset: CD45RA+ positively selected. The CDR3 protein is CASSPTGANTEAFF. Here the CDR3 DNA reads TGTGCCAGCAGCCCGACGGGGGCGAACACTGAAGCTTTCTTT.